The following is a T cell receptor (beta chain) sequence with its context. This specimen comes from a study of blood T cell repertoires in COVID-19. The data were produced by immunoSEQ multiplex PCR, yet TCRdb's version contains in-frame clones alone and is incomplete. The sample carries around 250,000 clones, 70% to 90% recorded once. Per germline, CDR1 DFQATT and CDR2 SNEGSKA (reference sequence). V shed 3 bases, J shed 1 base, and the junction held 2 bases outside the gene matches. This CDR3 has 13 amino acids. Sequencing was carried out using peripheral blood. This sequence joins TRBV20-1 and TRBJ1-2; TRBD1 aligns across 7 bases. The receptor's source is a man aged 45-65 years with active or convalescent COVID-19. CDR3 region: CSASNRGNYGYTF. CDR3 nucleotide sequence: TGCAGTGCTAGTAACAGGGGTAACTATGGCTACACCTTC.